These 31 T cell receptor beta chains came from one sample sequenced in a study of blood T cell repertoires in COVID-19. Assay: immunoSEQ multiplex PCR; the TCRdb copy retains only in-frame clones and omits some. The sample has some 150,000 clones, around four fifths seen once. The specimen sequenced was PBMCs or T cells enriched from blood (not recorded which). The receptors were gathered from a woman between 40 and 50 years old who had recovered from COVID-19.

The DNA of the CDR3 is TGCGCCAGCAGCCAAGTGGGGGGGACCACTGAAGCTTTCTTT. Its protein product is CASSQVGGTTEAFF. V usage is TRBV4-1 and J usage is TRBJ1-1; possibly TRBD1 for D (5 bases). The V gene lost 1 base and the J gene lost 4 bases, with 10 bases spanning the gap. The CDR3 totals 14 residues. CDR1 and CDR2 from the germline V gene are MGHRA and YSYEKL.

The V and J genes are TRBV28 and TRBJ1-5; TRBD1 agrees at 8 bases. V dropped 3 bases and J dropped 7; count of bases not matched to a gene: 14. This CDR3 comprises 17 residues. CDR1 is MDHEN, CDR2 SYDVKM, per germline. For the CDR3, the DNA is TGTGCCAGCAGTTTCCCGGGGGCGAGGACAGGGAACCAGCCCCAGCATTTT. Translation gives CASSFPGARTGNQPQHF.

In DNA, the CDR3 is TGTGCCAGCTCACGGTCGACAGGCCCCTACAATGAGCAGTTCTTC. As protein: CASSRSTGPYNEQFF. The V call is TRBV18, the J call TRBJ2-1; D might be TRBD1 (6 bases). V was pared by 4 bases and J by 2 bases, with 12 bases between. The germline gives CDR1 KGHSH, CDR2 LQKENI. The CDR3 covers 15 residues. Full variable domain (missing parts from reference TRBV18 and TRBJ2-1): NAGVMQNPRHLVRRRGQEARLRCSPMKGHSHVYWYRQLPEEGLKFMVYLQKENIIDESGMPKERFSAEFPKEGPSILRIQQVVRGDSAAYFCASSRSTGPYNEQFFGPGTRLTVL.

This clone was recorded a few times. V gene TRBV3-1 (or the pseudogene TRBV3-2) combines with J gene TRBJ2-7; perhaps TRBD2 as D (5 bases). Per germline, CDR1 LGHDT and CDR2 YNNKEL (reference sequence). Trimming shortened V by 2 bases and J by 6 bases, and 11 bases separated the two germline ends. This CDR3 is built from 13 residues. The CDR3 nucleotides are TGTGCCAGCAGCCAACTCGGAGGAATCGAGCAGTACTTC. Amino acids: CASSQLGGIEQYF.

The rearrangement joins TRBV5-1 to TRBJ1-5; 12 bases line up with TRBD1. V gave up 4 bases and J gave up 5 bases; unmatched junction bases: 4. Per germline, CDR1 SGHRS and CDR2 YFSETQ. This CDR3 comprises 15 residues. The CDR3 here is CASSLGTGGDQPQHF. CDR3 coding DNA: TGCGCCAGCAGCCTCGGGACAGGGGGCGATCAGCCCCAGCATTTT.

The chain carries TRBV21-1 and TRBJ2-2; TRBD1 is the table's D call, not checked against the DNA. TRBV21-1 is shown as a pseudogene. CDR3 length equals 13 residues. CDR3 sequence: CASSKPSTGELFF. CDR3 bases: TGTGCCAGCAGCAAACCCAGCACCGGGGAGCTGTTTTTT.

This clone came up once. The CDR3 protein is CASTLGQGELNEQFF. The CDR3 nucleotides are TGTGCCAGCACCTTGGGACAGGGAGAACTCAATGAGCAGTTCTTC. V gene TRBV6-5 combines with J gene TRBJ2-1, with TRBD1 identical over 9 bases. Trimming removed 7 bases from V and 6 bases from J; junction bases left unmatched: 10. This CDR3 has 15 residues. Germline V gives CDR1 MNHEY, CDR2 SVGAGI.

The chain joins TRBV6-6 to TRBJ2-5, with 8 bases matching TRBD2. The ends lost 5 bases at V and 9 bases at J; junction bases unmatched: 20. Per germline, CDR1 MNHNY and CDR2 SVGAGI (reference sequence). The CDR3 has 17 residues. The CDR3 region has the DNA TGTGCCAGCAGTCCCCTCCCGAGGGCGGGGGGTTTACTCTCCCAGTACTTC. It encodes CASSPLPRAGGLLSQYF.

The chain links TRBV29-1 to TRBJ2-7, with 8 bases fitting TRBD1. The CDR3 loop spans 12 amino acids. V lost 7 bases, J lost 2 bases, and 4 bases stayed unmatched. The germline V gene has CDR1 SQVTM and CDR2 ANQGSEA. CDR3 coding DNA: TGCAGCGCCTCCAGGGGGCCCTACGAGCAGTACTTC. It codes for CSASRGPYEQYF.

The V and J genes are TRBV27 and TRBJ2-1; 11 nucleotides align to TRBD2. The CDR3 length is 15 residues. Trimming at V came to 5 bases and at J to 6 bases, leaving 6 bases not matched to a gene. Germline V gene sequence: CDR1 MNHEY, CDR2 SMNVEV (reference sequence). The CDR3 spells CASSPSTSGTNEQFF. The CDR3 DNA is TGTGCCAGCAGTCCTTCGACTAGCGGGACCAATGAGCAGTTCTTC.

V is TRBV3-1 (or the pseudogene TRBV3-2) and J is TRBJ2-2, with TRBD2 as a possible D gene (7 bases). The V end lost 4 bases, the J end lost 3 bases, and 12 bases lay between the germline ends. The CDR3 is 15 amino acids. The germline V gene has CDR1 LGHDT and CDR2 YNNKEL (reference sequence). CDR3 coding DNA: TGTGCCAGCAGCCGTGGGGGGGCGGACACCGGGGAGCTGTTTTTT. Protein product: CASSRGGADTGELFF.

The rearrangement links TRBV21-1 to TRBJ2-5; the table's D call TRBD1 went unverified against the DNA. TRBV21-1 corresponds to a pseudogene. The CDR3 covers 13 residues. The CDR3 DNA is TGTGCCAGCAGGGGCCTGGTAAGGGAGACCCAGTACTTC. It specifies CASRGLVRETQYF.

The genes are TRBV19 and TRBJ2-7, with 9 nucleotides matching TRBD1. V gave up 9 bases and J gave up 4 bases; unmatched junction bases: 13. Germline V lookup: CDR1 LNHDA, CDR2 SQIVND (reference sequence). This CDR3 is built from 15 residues. The CDR3 region is CASRGAGTGSYEQYF. DNA for the CDR3: TGTGCCAGCAGGGGGGCGGGGACAGGGTCGTACGAGCAGTACTTC.

The chain has TRBV25-1 and TRBJ1-5; no definite D call. The CDR3 has 12 residues. Germline loops: CDR1 MGHDK, CDR2 SYGVNS. V was pared by 11 bases and J by 7 bases, with 15 bases between. For the CDR3, the DNA is TGTGCCTCGTCACTGGGGAGACAGCCCCAGCATTTT. Protein product: CASSLGRQPQHF.

The genes are TRBV3-1 (or the pseudogene TRBV3-2) and TRBJ1-2, with 10 bases aligning to TRBD1. J gave up 5 bases and V 1 base, and 7 bases lay outside the gene matches. The CDR3 is 16 residues long. CDR1 and CDR2 from the germline V gene are LGHDT and YNNKEL (reference sequence). CDR3: CASSQGQGAVAYGYTF. The CDR3 nucleotides are TGTGCCAGCAGCCAAGGACAGGGGGCGGTTGCGTATGGCTACACCTTC.

The chain joins TRBV6-5 to TRBJ1-4, with 9 bases lining up with TRBD1. Trimming at V came to 0 bases and at J to 6 bases, leaving 5 bases not matched to a gene. Per the germline V gene, CDR1 is MNHEY and CDR2 is SVGAGI. The CDR3 length is 16 residues. CDR3 in amino acids: CASSYSGQGPDEKLFF. The CDR3 nucleotides are TGTGCCAGCAGTTACTCGGGACAGGGACCGGATGAAAAACTGTTTTTT.

This clone has just one count. The gene calls are TRBV29-1 and TRBJ2-1; D is possibly TRBD1 (5 bases). CDR1 SQVTM and CDR2 ANQGSEA come from the germline V gene. Between the trimmed V and J ends, which lost 4 bases and 5 bases, there was a span of 18 bases. The CDR3 consists of 15 residues. The DNA of the CDR3 is TGCAGCGTTGGGCTTGGGGCATCCCGAGACAATGAGCAGTTCTTC. Encoded protein: CSVGLGASRDNEQFF.

The chain uses TRBV9 and TRBJ2-3, with D perhaps matching TRBD1 (8 bases). Trimming pared 4 bases from V and 6 bases from J, leaving 18 bases between. This CDR3 is built from 15 residues. From germline, CDR1 is SGDLS and CDR2 YYNGEE. CDR3 amino acids: CASSINRGGIDTQYF. In nucleotides, the CDR3 is TGTGCCAGCAGCATAAACAGGGGGGGAATTGATACGCAGTATTTT.

The chain has TRBV19 and TRBJ2-7, with 7 bases aligning to TRBD1. Germline trimming cut 2 bases from V and 3 bases from J; bases unmatched to any gene: 10. CDR1 is LNHDA and CDR2 is SQIVND in the germline V gene (reference sequence). The CDR3 has 16 residues. The CDR3 protein is CASSIKGDRAFYEQYF. The CDR3 DNA reads TGTGCCAGTAGTATAAAGGGGGACAGAGCCTTCTACGAGCAGTACTTC.

The V and J genes are TRBV15 and TRBJ1-1; D is unclear. With 5 bases removed from V and 2 bases from J, the gap between germline ends came to 9 bases. This CDR3 is built from 13 residues. The V gene's germline CDR1 is LNHNV and CDR2 YYDKDF (reference sequence). The CDR3 DNA follows: TGTGCCACCAGCTCCAGAAGAAACACTGAAGCTTTCTTT. This sequence encodes CATSSRRNTEAFF.

This clone was observed once. The CDR3 coding sequence is TGCGCCAGCAGCTTGGAGGGGGAGCAGTACTTC. As protein: CASSLEGEQYF. J is TRBJ2-7 and V is TRBV5-1; tentatively, D is TRBD1 (5 bases). The V gene lost 0 bases and the J gene lost 7 bases, with 5 bases spanning the gap. The CDR3 has 11 residues. Germline V gives CDR1 SGHRS, CDR2 YFSETQ.

The chain joins TRBV14 to TRBJ2-5, with D possibly TRBD1 on 5 matching bases. Germline CDR1 reads SGHDN; CDR2 reads FVKESK. This CDR3 has 14 amino acids. Deletions cut 5 bases from V and 1 base from J, with 11 bases between. DNA for the CDR3: TGTGCCAGCAGCGAAAGGGGTTTCCAAGAGACCCAGTACTTC. Translated, it gives CASSERGFQETQYF.

This chain joins TRBV6-5 and TRBJ2-2; 10 positions agree with TRBD1. V was clipped by 2 bases and J by 0 bases; unmatched bases: 0. This CDR3 has 16 residues. The germline V gene encodes CDR1 MNHEY and CDR2 SVGAGI. As DNA, the CDR3 is TGTGCCAGCAGTTACGGACAGGGGGCGAACACCGGGGAGCTGTTTTTT. Protein: CASSYGQGANTGELFF.

This chain uses TRBV12-3 or TRBV12-4 with TRBJ1-2; no firm D call. This CDR3 is 13 amino acids long. Trimming removed 0 bases from V and 10 bases from J, with 12 bases in between. Written as DNA, the CDR3 is TGTGCCAGCAGTTTAGCGCCAGCGCAAGACTACACCTTC. Translated, it gives CASSLAPAQDYTF.

This sequence joins TRBV19 and TRBJ2-1, with TRBD2 identical over 7 bases. J lost 6 bases, V lost 1 base, and 3 bases had no gene match. The CDR3 loop spans 14 amino acids. Germline-derived CDR1 and CDR2 are LNHDA and SQIVND (reference sequence). This CDR3 is CASSIVGGSNEQFF. The CDR3 DNA follows: TGTGCCAGTAGTATAGTCGGGGGGAGCAATGAGCAGTTCTTC.

The chain uses TRBV7-8 and TRBJ1-3, with 9 bases fitting TRBD1. Germline V lookup: CDR1 SGHVS, CDR2 FQNEAQ. Unmatched junction bases numbered 2, after V lost 1 base and J lost 4 bases. The CDR3 has 15 residues. CDR3 in DNA: TGTGCCAGCAGCTTAGGACAGGGGGGAGGAAACACCATATATTTT. Translated: CASSLGQGGGNTIYF.

This chain connects TRBV7-2 to TRBJ2-7; 7 nucleotides match TRBD1. Germline V lookup: CDR1 SGHTA, CDR2 FQGNSA. With 1 base clipped from V and 7 bases from J, the junction kept 4 bases outside the gene matches. The CDR3 extends over 13 amino acids. The CDR3 region is CASSLVGQPEQYF. The CDR3 DNA reads as TGTGCCAGCAGCTTAGTGGGACAGCCAGAGCAGTACTTC.

This clone was counted between two and nine times. The CDR3 loop reads CASSSLGTGGSEQFF. CDR3 coding DNA: TGTGCCAGCAGTTCCCTCGGGACAGGGGGCAGTGAGCAGTTCTTC. The chain uses TRBV6-5 and TRBJ2-1; TRBD1 matches at 12 bases. There are 15 residues in the CDR3. The germline V gene has CDR1 MNHEY and CDR2 SVGAGI. V gave up 4 bases and J gave up 9 bases; unmatched junction bases: 7.

For this clone: Other nucleotide sequences in the sample specify the same CDR3. V is TRBV5-4 and J is TRBJ2-5; 10 bases fit TRBD1. This CDR3 is built from 16 residues. Germline CDR1 reads SGHNT; CDR2 reads YYREEE (reference sequence). V lost 4 bases to trimming and J lost 5 bases; unmatched junction nucleotides: 11. Here the CDR3 reads CASSPDRGIAGETQYF. CDR3 DNA: TGTGCCAGCAGCCCGGACAGGGGGATCGCTGGGGAGACCCAGTACTTC. Based on the CDR3 plus reference TRBV5-4 and TRBJ2-5, the full variable domain is ETGVTQSPTHLIKTRGQQVTLRCSSQSGHNTVSWYQQALGQGPQFIFQYYREEENGRGNFPPRFSGLQFPNYSSELNVNALELDDSALYLCASSPDRGIAGETQYFGPGTRLLVL.

The V call is TRBV4-2, the J call TRBJ2-1; D uncertain. This CDR3 contains 16 residues. The ends were cut back, 0 bases at V and 0 bases at J, with 9 bases in the middle. Germline CDR1 is LGHNA and CDR2 is YNFKEQ. CDR3 region: CASSQDQKSSYNEQFF. CDR3 nucleotides: TGTGCCAGCAGCCAAGATCAAAAGAGCTCCTACAATGAGCAGTTCTTC.

This rearrangement joins TRBV11-1 to TRBJ2-1; maybe TRBD1 (6 bases). CDR3 length: 15 amino acids. The V gene lost 6 bases and the J gene lost 0 bases, with 12 bases spanning the gap. Looked up from germline, CDR1 is SGHAT and CDR2 is FQDESV (reference sequence). In nucleotides, the CDR3 is TGTGCCAGCAGGCTACAGGGCAGCTCCTACAATGAGCAGTTCTTC. Translating gives CASRLQGSSYNEQFF.